The sequence of this T cell receptor beta chain was determined in a study of blood T cell repertoires in COVID-19. About the research overall: There were acute and convalescent COVID-19 samples, and they came from the United States, Italy and Spain.

TCRdb keeps only in-frame clones here, not all; method: immunoSEQ multiplex PCR. This table has 90,000 to 100,000 clones, over 75% appearing once. From germline, CDR1 is MGHRA and CDR2 YSYEKL. Trimming at V came to 1 base and at J to 3 bases, leaving 12 bases not matched to a gene. The CDR3 has 18 residues. Sequencing was done on a sample of peripheral blood. The chain couples TRBV4-1 to TRBJ2-7; 10 nucleotides match TRBD2. The sequence derives from a man aged 45-65 years with acute or convalescent COVID-19. CDR3 nucleotide sequence: TGCGCCAGCAGCCAAGGCCCCAGACTAGCGGGTTTGGACTACGAGCAGTACTTC. Translated: CASSQGPRLAGLDYEQYF.